The 12 T cell receptor beta chains in this list originate from one sample, sequenced in a study of patients and donors after allogeneic stem cell transplantation. TCRdb called the RT-PCR reads again in MiXCR, with one record for every CDR3 protein. The sample yields under 200,000 distinct CDR3 sequences, 30% seen once. The sample comprised blood, either unsorted or a sorted T cell fraction (not recorded which). The receptors come from a human donor who was either an allogeneic HSCT recipient or a stem cell or donor lymphocyte infusion donor (not recorded which). It is not recorded whose cells these are; they may come from a transplant donor.

A few counts support this clonotype. The genes are TRBV20-1 and TRBJ1-5; tentatively, D is TRBD1 (6 bases). Germline V CDR1 and CDR2: DFQATT, SNEGSKA (reference sequence). The CDR3 spans 16 residues. V lost 3 bases to trimming and J lost 1 base, with 16 bases between them. The CDR3 loop is CSARTLGQNSNQPQHF. CDR3 sequence (DNA): TGCAGTGCTAGGACCCTCGGACAGAACAGCAATCAGCCCCAGCATTTT.

This chain links TRBV4-1 with TRBJ1-5; D may be TRBD1 (5 bases). Germline V gene data show CDR1 as MGHRA and CDR2 as YSYEKL. The CDR3 is 16 residues long. Trimming cost V 2 bases and J 7 bases, with 18 bases left between them. The CDR3 DNA reads as TGCGCCAGCAGCCAACCCTCCGGGGCCCTCCGGCAGCCCCAGCATTTT. As protein: CASSQPSGALRQPQHF.

This clonotype was seen at least ten times. This sequence joins TRBV6-6 and TRBJ1-5; D gene ambiguous. The CDR3 has 13 residues. CDR1 and CDR2 (germline): MNHNY, SVGAGI (reference sequence). Trimming stripped 2 bases from V and 4 bases from J, with 6 bases between. The CDR3, as DNA: TGTGCCAGCAGTTACCTAACTAATCAGCCCCAGCATTTT. It translates to CASSYLTNQPQHF.

CDR3 DNA sequence: TGTGCCATCAGCGAGAATACCGACGGGTCTAACTATGGCTACACCTTC. Its translation: CAISENTDGSNYGYTF. J is TRBJ1-2 and V is TRBV10-3; D gene ambiguous. The CDR3 extends over 16 amino acids. Germline-derived CDR1 and CDR2 are ENHRY and SYGVKD. V was shortened by 6 bases and J by 0 bases, with 17 bases between the two germline ends.

The genes are TRBV20-1 and TRBJ2-2; 8 bases line up with TRBD2. The CDR3 is 16 amino acids. With V trimmed by 0 bases and J by 4 bases, 7 bases remained unmatched. The germline CDR1 and CDR2 sequences are DFQATT and SNEGSKA (reference sequence). The CDR3, as DNA: TGCAGTGCTAGAGATCCAGCGGGAGTATTCACCGGGGAGCTGTTTTTT. The encoded protein is CSARDPAGVFTGELFF.

The V call is TRBV4-2, the J call TRBJ2-7, with TRBD2 matching over 9 bases. Trimming removed 1 base from V and 6 bases from J; junction bases left unmatched: 7. The CDR3 length is 15 residues. Germline V gene lookup returns CDR1 LGHNA and CDR2 YNFKEQ. CDR3 sequence reads: CASSQGRLAGSEQYF. Written as DNA, the CDR3 is TGTGCCAGCAGCCAAGGACGGCTAGCGGGAAGCGAGCAGTACTTC.

The V call is TRBV4-1, the J call TRBJ2-7; TRBD2 is a possible D gene (6 bases). The CDR3 length is 15 residues. Germline lookup yields CDR1 MGHRA and CDR2 YSYEKL. Deletions cut 1 base from V and 3 bases from J, with 13 bases between. The CDR3 region is CASSQGWEVFYEQYF. Written as DNA, the CDR3 is TGCGCCAGCAGCCAAGGATGGGAGGTTTTCTACGAGCAGTACTTC.

The rearrangement joins TRBV20-1 to TRBJ2-7, with unresolved D. V lost 0 bases and J 3 bases, leaving 15 bases between the germline ends. Germline assignment: CDR1 DFQATT and CDR2 SNEGSKA (reference sequence). There are 15 residues in the CDR3. CDR3 residues: CSARDFLQAYYEQYF. The CDR3 nucleotides read TGCAGTGCTAGAGATTTCCTTCAGGCCTACTACGAGCAGTACTTC.

This rearrangement joins TRBV6-6 to TRBJ2-7; 10 nucleotides match TRBD1. J gave up 4 bases and V 5 bases, and 5 bases lay outside the gene matches. Germline V gene sequence: CDR1 MNHNY, CDR2 SVGAGI (reference sequence). The CDR3 has 14 amino acids. The CDR3 DNA sequence: TGTGCCAGCAGTCGGGACAGGGGCGAATACGAGCAGTACTTC. This encodes CASSRDRGEYEQYF.

The chain employs TRBV29-1 and TRBJ2-2; tentatively, D is TRBD1 or TRBD2 (6 bases each). Germline V gene lookup returns CDR1 SQVTM and CDR2 ANQGSEA. V was shortened by 7 bases and J by 3 bases, with 18 bases between the two germline ends. The CDR3 is 15 amino acids. CDR3: CSASSGGTHTGELFF. The CDR3 region has the DNA TGCAGCGCCTCCTCCGGGGGCACGCACACCGGGGAGCTGTTTTTT.

The chain has TRBV14 and TRBJ2-1; possible D gene TRBD1, 5 bases. This CDR3 region has 11 residues. V gave up 8 bases and J gave up 5 bases, with 7 bases separating them. Germline lookup yields CDR1 SGHDN and CDR2 FVKESK. The CDR3 spells CASQGNNEQFF. In DNA form, the CDR3 reads TGTGCCAGCCAGGGTAACAATGAGCAGTTCTTC.

This clonotype has a handful of counts. The chain joins TRBV27 to TRBJ2-3; 12 positions agree with TRBD2. In germline, CDR1 is MNHEY, CDR2 SMNVEV (reference sequence). The CDR3 totals 15 residues. V lost 7 bases and J lost 5; bases outside the gene matches: 7. The CDR3 loop is CASMVLAGGLDTQYF. DNA of the CDR3: TGTGCCAGCATGGTACTAGCGGGAGGCTTAGATACGCAGTATTTT.